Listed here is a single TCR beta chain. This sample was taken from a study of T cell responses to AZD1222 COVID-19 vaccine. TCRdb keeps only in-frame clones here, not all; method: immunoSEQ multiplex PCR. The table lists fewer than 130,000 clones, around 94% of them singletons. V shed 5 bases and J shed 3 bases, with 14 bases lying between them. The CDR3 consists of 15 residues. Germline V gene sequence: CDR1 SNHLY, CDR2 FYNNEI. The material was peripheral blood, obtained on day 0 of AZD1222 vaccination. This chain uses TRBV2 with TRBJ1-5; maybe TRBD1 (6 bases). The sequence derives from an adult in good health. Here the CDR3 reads CASSPTQGINQPQHF. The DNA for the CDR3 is TGTGCCAGCAGTCCCACGCAGGGGATCAATCAGCCCCAGCATTTT.